These 20 T cell receptor beta chains came from one sample sequenced in a study of cytomegalovirus exposure and HLA in healthy donors (dated by TCRdb to the late 2010s). The library was prepared using the immunoSEQ multiplex PCR assay. The multiplex PCR relied on a mix of 60 forward primers for TCR Vbeta segments and 13 reverse primers for TCR Jbeta segments. TCRdb holds this immuneACCESS table with in-frame rearrangements only. Some clones are missing; in checked studies, unresolved V genes explain under half, and the rest has no known cause. The sample yields roughly 140,000 clones; about 85% were counted once. The biggest ten clones account for approximately 2.5% of the sample. The sequenced sample consisted of PBMCs. These receptors all stem from a woman under 30 in good health and CMV-seronegative.

This CDR3 is CASSERFVTKNIQYF. CDR3 nucleotide sequence: TGTGCCAGCAGTGAGAGGTTCGTGACCAAAAACATTCAGTACTTC. The chain couples TRBV2 to TRBJ2-4; D ambiguous. This CDR3 has 15 amino acids. Trimming took off 3 bases at V and 2 bases at J, with 11 bases between the two ends. The germline V gene encodes CDR1 SNHLY and CDR2 FYNNEI. Complete variable domain (other parts from reference TRBV2 and TRBJ2-4): EPEVTQTPSHQVTQMGQEVILRCVPISNHLYFYWYRQILGQKVEFLVSFYNNEISEKSEIFDDQFSVERPDGSNFTLKIRSTKLEDSAMYFCASSERFVTKNIQYFGAGTRLSVL.

V and J are TRBV27 and TRBJ2-7; the match to TRBD1 covers 7 bases. With 3 bases clipped from V and 6 bases from J, the junction kept 2 bases outside the gene matches. The length of the CDR3 is 12 residues. Per the germline V gene, CDR1 is MNHEY and CDR2 is SMNVEV (reference sequence). The CDR3 sequence is CASSLDRREQYF. The CDR3 coding sequence is TGTGCCAGCAGTTTGGACAGGCGCGAGCAGTACTTC.

This clone showed up just once. The V and J genes are TRBV20-1 and TRBJ2-1; maybe TRBD1 (5 bases). This CDR3 has 11 amino acids. The germline V gene encodes CDR1 DFQATT and CDR2 SNEGSKA (reference sequence). Trimming took off 6 bases at V and 9 bases at J, with 12 bases between the two ends. CDR3 in amino acids: CSADDRSEQFF. CDR3 nucleotide sequence: TGCAGTGCAGACGACAGAAGTGAGCAGTTCTTC.

The rearrangement joins TRBV28 to TRBJ2-3, with TRBD1 matching over 8 bases. J was trimmed by 3 bases and V by 5 bases; bases with no gene match: 7. This CDR3 spans 15 amino acids. Per germline, CDR1 MDHEN and CDR2 SYDVKM. For the CDR3, the DNA is TGTGCCAGCAGTGCCAGGACAGGGATGACAGATACGCAGTATTTT. Protein: CASSARTGMTDTQYF.

J is TRBJ2-7 and V is TRBV27, with D tentatively TRBD2 (6 bases). V lost 2 bases to trimming and J lost 6 bases, with 20 bases between them. The CDR3 spans 16 residues. Germline lookup yields CDR1 MNHEY and CDR2 SMNVEV (reference sequence). Written as DNA, the CDR3 is TGTGCCAGCAGTTTACACGGTGGTTCGCGGGGAGGCGAGCAGTACTTC. Translation: CASSLHGGSRGGEQYF.

Only a few counts were recorded for this clone. This chain joins TRBV18 and TRBJ2-3; TRBD2 matches at 10 bases. This CDR3 is built from 16 residues. Germline CDR1 KGHSH, CDR2 LQKENI. J lost 1 base, V lost 4 bases, and 5 bases had no gene match. The CDR3 DNA sequence: TGTGCCAGCTCACTAGCGGGGGGCTCGGGCACAGATACGCAGTATTTT. It yields the protein CASSLAGGSGTDTQYF. Looking up the rest from reference TRBV18 and TRBJ2-3 gives the full variable domain: NAGVMQNPRHLVRRRGQEARLRCSPMKGHSHVYWYRQLPEEGLKFMVYLQKENIIDESGMPKERFSAEFPKEGPSILRIQQVVRGDSAAYFCASSLAGGSGTDTQYFGPGTRLTVL.

The chain couples TRBV5-6 to TRBJ1-3; D not resolved. Germline V gene sequence: CDR1 SGHDT, CDR2 YYEEEE. This CDR3 has 16 residues. Between the trimmed V and J ends, which lost 4 bases and 0 bases, there was a span of 14 bases. The CDR3 coding sequence is TGTGCCAGCAGCCTGGCGGGTCCTAGCTCTGGAAACACCATATATTTT. It encodes CASSLAGPSSGNTIYF.

This chain connects TRBV18 to TRBJ1-1, with D possibly TRBD1 on 6 matching bases. The CDR3 consists of 13 residues. V lost 3 bases to trimming and J lost 3 bases, with 8 bases between them. Per the germline V gene, CDR1 is KGHSH and CDR2 is LQKENI. The CDR3 sequence: CASSPEGDTEAFF. The CDR3 DNA follows: TGTGCCAGCTCACCTGAGGGGGACACTGAAGCTTTCTTT.

The V call is TRBV2, the J call TRBJ1-1; no definite D call. V was shortened by 5 bases and J by 1 base, with 5 bases between the two germline ends. Germline V CDR1 and CDR2: SNHLY, FYNNEI. The CDR3 loop spans 12 amino acids. CDR3 residues: CASSPRNTEAFF. The DNA of the CDR3 is TGTGCCAGCAGTCCCAGGAACACTGAAGCTTTCTTT.

The J gene is TRBJ2-1, the V gene TRBV6-4; D is possibly TRBD2 (6 bases). V shed 4 bases and J shed 4 bases, with 8 bases lying between them. CDR3 length: 13 amino acids. CDR1 MRHNA and CDR2 SNTAGT come from the germline V gene. DNA of the CDR3: TGTGCCAGCAGTGGGGACTTTTACAATGAGCAGTTCTTC. Translating gives CASSGDFYNEQFF.

This chain uses TRBV28 with TRBJ1-2; D is ambiguous. The CDR3 totals 13 residues. Germline V gene sequence: CDR1 MDHEN, CDR2 SYDVKM. V dropped 3 bases and J dropped 2 bases, with 7 bases sitting between them. CDR3 amino acids: CASSLNINYGYTF. CDR3 in DNA: TGTGCCAGCAGTTTGAACATCAACTATGGCTACACCTTC.

The chain links TRBV5-1 to TRBJ1-2; 9 nucleotides align to TRBD1. The V segment lost 0 bases and the J segment 7 bases; nucleotides outside the gene matches: 16. This CDR3 has 18 residues. The germline V gene has CDR1 SGHRS and CDR2 YFSETQ. CDR3: CASSLAPGTGWDACGYTF. The CDR3 nucleotides read TGCGCCAGCAGCTTGGCCCCCGGGACAGGGTGGGACGCGTGTGGCTACACCTTC.

The chain has TRBV7-2 and TRBJ2-1; 11 nucleotides agree with TRBD2. CDR1 is SGHTA and CDR2 is FQGNSA in the germline V gene. CDR3 length: 15 residues. After removal of 3 bases from V and 6 bases from J, the junction contained 4 bases not matched to a gene. For the CDR3, the DNA is TGTGCCAGCAGCTTTAGCGGGAGGGTTATCAATGAGCAGTTCTTC. Translated: CASSFSGRVINEQFF.

The chain joins TRBV10-3 to TRBJ1-5; no definite D call. Trimming removed 0 bases from V and 7 bases from J, with 13 bases in between. The CDR3 length is 15 residues. Germline CDR1 reads ENHRY; CDR2 reads SYGVKD. This CDR3 is CAISESIASGQPQHF. Written as DNA, the CDR3 is TGTGCCATCAGTGAGTCAATCGCCTCGGGGCAGCCCCAGCATTTT.

CDR3 nucleotides: TGTGCCAGCAGCCCCCTATCTCCGGGGGGCGACTATGGCTACACCTTC. The encoded protein is CASSPLSPGGDYGYTF. The rearrangement links TRBV11-2 to TRBJ1-2; D might be TRBD1 (6 bases). Looked up from germline, CDR1 is SGHAT and CDR2 is FQNNGV. The V end was cut by 5 bases, the J end by 3 bases, with 19 bases between. The CDR3 spans 16 residues.

The chain carries TRBV5-1 and TRBJ2-7; tentative D call: TRBD2 (5 bases). Germline lookup yields CDR1 SGHRS and CDR2 YFSETQ. V lost 0 bases and J 0 bases, leaving 10 bases between the germline ends. The CDR3 spans 15 residues. For the CDR3, the DNA is TGCGCCAGCAGCTTGGGAGGACTGAGCTCCTACGAGCAGTACTTC. It yields the protein CASSLGGLSSYEQYF.

The V call is TRBV5-4, the J call TRBJ2-3; weak D call: TRBD1 (5 bases). Between the trimmed V and J ends, which lost 4 bases and 0 bases, there was a span of 15 bases. The CDR3 consists of 16 residues. CDR1 and CDR2 (germline): SGHNT, YYREEE (reference sequence). The DNA of the CDR3 is TGTGCCAGCAGCCAGGACCCGACAGTCAGCACAGATACGCAGTATTTT. It codes for CASSQDPTVSTDTQYF.

In its sample, this clone was seen once. V gene TRBV18 combines with J gene TRBJ2-7; D might be TRBD1 (5 bases). Trimming shortened V by 4 bases and J by 0 bases, and 10 bases separated the two germline ends. CDR1 and CDR2 from the germline V gene are KGHSH and LQKENI. The CDR3 covers 14 residues. The CDR3 reads CASSLQDNSYEQYF. The CDR3 DNA reads TGTGCCAGCTCACTGCAGGACAACTCCTACGAGCAGTACTTC.

The J gene is TRBJ1-4, the V gene TRBV29-1, with 9 bases that match TRBD1. The CDR3 extends over 13 amino acids. V was clipped by 6 bases and J by 4 bases; unmatched bases: 3. CDR1 SQVTM and CDR2 ANQGSEA come from the germline V gene. CDR3: CSVPGQGNEKLFF. CDR3 DNA sequence: TGCAGCGTGCCGGGACAGGGTAATGAAAAACTGTTTTTT.

The chain uses TRBV28 and TRBJ1-5; 7 bases map to TRBD1. V shed 6 bases and J 0 bases; nucleotides not matched to a gene: 11. Germline values: CDR1 MDHEN, CDR2 SYDVKM. The CDR3 runs 17 residues. The CDR3 is CASSIPGTVYSNQPQHF. CDR3 in DNA: TGTGCCAGCAGCATACCCGGGACAGTTTATAGCAATCAGCCCCAGCATTTT.